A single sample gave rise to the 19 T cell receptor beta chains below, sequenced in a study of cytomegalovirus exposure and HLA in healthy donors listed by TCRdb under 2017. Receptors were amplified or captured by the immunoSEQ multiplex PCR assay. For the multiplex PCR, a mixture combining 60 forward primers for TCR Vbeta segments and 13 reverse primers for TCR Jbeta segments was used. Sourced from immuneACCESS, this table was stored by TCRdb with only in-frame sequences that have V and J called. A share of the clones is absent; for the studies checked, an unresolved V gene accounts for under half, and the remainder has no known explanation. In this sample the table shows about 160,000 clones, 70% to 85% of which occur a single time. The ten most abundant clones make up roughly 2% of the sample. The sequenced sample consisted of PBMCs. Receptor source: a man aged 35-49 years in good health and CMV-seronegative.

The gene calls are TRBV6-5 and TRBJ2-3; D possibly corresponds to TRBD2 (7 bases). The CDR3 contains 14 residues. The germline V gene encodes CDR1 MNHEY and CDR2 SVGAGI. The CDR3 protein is CTKGGAEPTDTQYF. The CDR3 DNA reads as TGTACGAAGGGGGGGGCCGAACCCACAGATACGCAGTATTTT.

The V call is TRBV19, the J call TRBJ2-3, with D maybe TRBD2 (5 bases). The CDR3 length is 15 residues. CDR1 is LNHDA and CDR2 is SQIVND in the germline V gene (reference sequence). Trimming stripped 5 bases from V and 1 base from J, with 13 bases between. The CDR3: CASSLLVMRTDTQYF. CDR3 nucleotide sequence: TGTGCCAGTAGTCTACTAGTTATGCGCACAGATACGCAGTATTTT.

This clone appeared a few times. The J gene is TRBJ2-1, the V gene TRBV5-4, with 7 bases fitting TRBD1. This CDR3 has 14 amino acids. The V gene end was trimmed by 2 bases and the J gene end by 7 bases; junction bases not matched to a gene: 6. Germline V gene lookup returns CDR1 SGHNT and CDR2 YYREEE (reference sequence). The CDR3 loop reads CASSFDRVVNEQFF. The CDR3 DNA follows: TGTGCCAGCAGCTTTGACAGGGTAGTGAATGAGCAGTTCTTC.

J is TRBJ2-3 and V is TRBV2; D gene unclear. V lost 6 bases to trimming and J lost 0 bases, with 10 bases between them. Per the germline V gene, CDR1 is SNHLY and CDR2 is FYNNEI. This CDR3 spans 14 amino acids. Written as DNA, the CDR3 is TGTGCCAGCAGGCCGTTGAGTAGCACAGATACGCAGTATTTT. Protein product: CASRPLSSTDTQYF.

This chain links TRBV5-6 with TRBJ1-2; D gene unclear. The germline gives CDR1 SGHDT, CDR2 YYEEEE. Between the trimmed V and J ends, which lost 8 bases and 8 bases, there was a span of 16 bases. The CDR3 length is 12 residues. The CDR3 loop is CASHLGAGGYTF. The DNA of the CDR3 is TGTGCCAGTCACCTAGGTGCCGGGGGCTACACCTTC.

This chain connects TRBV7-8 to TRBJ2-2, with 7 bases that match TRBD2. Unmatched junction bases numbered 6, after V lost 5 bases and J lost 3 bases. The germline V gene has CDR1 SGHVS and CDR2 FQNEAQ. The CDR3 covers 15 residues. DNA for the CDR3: TGTGCCAGCAGCCCCGGGGGGATGGACACCGGGGAGCTGTTTTTT. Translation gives CASSPGGMDTGELFF. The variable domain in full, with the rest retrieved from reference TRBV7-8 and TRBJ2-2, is GAGVSQSPRYKVAKRGQDVALRCDPISGHVSLFWYQQALGQGPEFLTYFQNEAQLDKSGLPSDRFFAERPEGSVSTLKIQRTQQEDSAVYLCASSPGGMDTGELFFGEGSRLTVL.

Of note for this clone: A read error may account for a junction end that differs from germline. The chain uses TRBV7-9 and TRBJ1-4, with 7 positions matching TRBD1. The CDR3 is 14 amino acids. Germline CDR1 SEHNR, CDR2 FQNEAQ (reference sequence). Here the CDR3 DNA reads TGTTCCAGCAGCCGTGGACAGGAGGGTGAAAAACTGTTTTTT. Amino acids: CSSSRGQEGEKLFF.

CDR3: CASSFQDTIYGYTF. DNA for the CDR3: TGCGCCAGCAGCTTCCAGGACACCATCTATGGCTACACCTTC. V gene TRBV5-1 combines with J gene TRBJ1-2; perhaps TRBD1 as D (5 bases). Trimming took off 2 bases at V and 4 bases at J, with 12 bases between the two ends. The germline CDR1 and CDR2 sequences are SGHRS and YFSETQ. There are 14 residues in the CDR3.

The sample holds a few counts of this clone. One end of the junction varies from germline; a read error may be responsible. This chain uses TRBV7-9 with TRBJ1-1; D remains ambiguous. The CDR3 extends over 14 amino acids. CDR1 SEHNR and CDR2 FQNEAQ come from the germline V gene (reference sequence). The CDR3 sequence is CSSSRPPPNTEAFF. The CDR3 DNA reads TGTTCCAGCAGCCGTCCCCCCCCCAACACTGAAGCTTTCTTT.

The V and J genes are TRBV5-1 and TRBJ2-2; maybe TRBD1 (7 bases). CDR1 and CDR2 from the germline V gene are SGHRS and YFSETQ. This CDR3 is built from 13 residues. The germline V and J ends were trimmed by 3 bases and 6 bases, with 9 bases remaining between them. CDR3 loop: CASSWRGPGELFF. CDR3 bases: TGCGCCAGCAGCTGGAGGGGGCCCGGGGAGCTGTTTTTT.

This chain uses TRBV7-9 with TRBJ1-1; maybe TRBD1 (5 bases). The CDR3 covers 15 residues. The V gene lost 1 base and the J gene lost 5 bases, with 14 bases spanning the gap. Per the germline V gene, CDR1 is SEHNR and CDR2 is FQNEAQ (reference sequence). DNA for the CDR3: TGTGCCAGCAGCTTAGACGGGGGACGGGGGACTGAAGCTTTCTTT. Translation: CASSLDGGRGTEAFF.

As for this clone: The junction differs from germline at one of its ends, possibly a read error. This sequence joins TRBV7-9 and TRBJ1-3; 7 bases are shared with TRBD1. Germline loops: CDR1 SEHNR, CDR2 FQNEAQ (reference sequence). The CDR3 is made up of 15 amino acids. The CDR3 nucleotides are TGTTCCAGCAGCTTAGGTGGGACAGCTGGAAACACCATATATTTT. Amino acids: CSSSLGGTAGNTIYF.

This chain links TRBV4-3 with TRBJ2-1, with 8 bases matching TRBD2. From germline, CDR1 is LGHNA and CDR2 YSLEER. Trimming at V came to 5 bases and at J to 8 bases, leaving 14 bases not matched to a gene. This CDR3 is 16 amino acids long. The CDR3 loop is CASSSSGTRILDEQFF. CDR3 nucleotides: TGCGCCAGCAGCTCAAGTGGGACTAGAATTTTGGATGAGCAGTTCTTC.

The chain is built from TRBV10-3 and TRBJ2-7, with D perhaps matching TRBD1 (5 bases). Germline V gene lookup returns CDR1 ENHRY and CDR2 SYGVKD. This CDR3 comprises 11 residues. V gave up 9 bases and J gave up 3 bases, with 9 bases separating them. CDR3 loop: CAMDTYYEQYF. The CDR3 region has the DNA TGTGCCATGGACACGTACTACGAGCAGTACTTC.

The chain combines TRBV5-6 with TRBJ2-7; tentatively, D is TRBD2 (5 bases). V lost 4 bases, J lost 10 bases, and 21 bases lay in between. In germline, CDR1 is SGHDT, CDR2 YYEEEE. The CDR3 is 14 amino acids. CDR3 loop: CASSLEPRASVQYF. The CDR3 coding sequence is TGTGCCAGCAGCCTTGAGCCGAGGGCTTCGGTTCAGTACTTC.

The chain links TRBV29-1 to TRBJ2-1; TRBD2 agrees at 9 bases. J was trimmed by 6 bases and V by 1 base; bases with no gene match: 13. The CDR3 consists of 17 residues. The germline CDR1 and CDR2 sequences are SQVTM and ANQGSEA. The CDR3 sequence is CSVEVSIRTSAVNEQFF. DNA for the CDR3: TGCAGCGTTGAAGTAAGTATCCGGACTAGCGCTGTCAATGAGCAGTTCTTC.

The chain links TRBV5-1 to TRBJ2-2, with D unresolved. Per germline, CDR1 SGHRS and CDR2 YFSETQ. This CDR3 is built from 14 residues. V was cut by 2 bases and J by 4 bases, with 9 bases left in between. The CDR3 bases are TGCGCCAGCAGCTTAACTCTATTCACCGGGGAGCTGTTTTTT. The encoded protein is CASSLTLFTGELFF.

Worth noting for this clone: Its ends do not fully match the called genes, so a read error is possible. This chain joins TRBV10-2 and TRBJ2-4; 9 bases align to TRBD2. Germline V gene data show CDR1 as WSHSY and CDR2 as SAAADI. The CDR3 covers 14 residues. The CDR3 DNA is TGCGCCAGCAGTGTTGGCCTAGCGGGGAACAGTCAGTACTTC. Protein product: CASSVGLAGNSQYF.

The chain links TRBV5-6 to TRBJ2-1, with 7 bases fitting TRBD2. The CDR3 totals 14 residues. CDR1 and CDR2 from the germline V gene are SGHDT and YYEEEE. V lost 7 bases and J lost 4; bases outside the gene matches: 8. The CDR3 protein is CASGGGLTYNEQFF. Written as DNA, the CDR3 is TGTGCCAGCGGGGGGGGTCTGACGTACAATGAGCAGTTCTTC.